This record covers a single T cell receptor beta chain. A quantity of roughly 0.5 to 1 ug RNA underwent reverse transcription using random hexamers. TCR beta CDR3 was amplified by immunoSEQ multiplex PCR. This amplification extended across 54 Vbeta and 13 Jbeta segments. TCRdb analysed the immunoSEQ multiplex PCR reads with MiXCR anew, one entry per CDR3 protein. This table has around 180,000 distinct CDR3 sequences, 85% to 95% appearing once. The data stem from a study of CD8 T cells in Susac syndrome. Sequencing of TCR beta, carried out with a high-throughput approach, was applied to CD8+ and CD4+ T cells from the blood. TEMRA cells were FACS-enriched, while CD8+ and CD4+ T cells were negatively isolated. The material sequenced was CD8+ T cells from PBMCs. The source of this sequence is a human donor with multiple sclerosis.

DNA for the CDR3: TGTGCCAGCAGCTTGGTCGGCAGTTCCAACTATGGCTACACCTTC. It specifies CASSLVGSSNYGYTF. The chain is built from TRBV5-6 and TRBJ1-2; D remains ambiguous. V lost 0 bases and J lost 2, with 11 bases in between. Germline assignment: CDR1 SGHDT and CDR2 YYEEEE. The CDR3 spans 15 residues.